This T cell receptor beta chain appears in the sequencing data of a study of T cell changes during pregnancy in multiple sclerosis. The CDR3 consists of 15 residues. Germline V CDR1 and CDR2: SGHKS, YYEKEE (reference sequence). V gave up 4 bases and J gave up 1 base; unmatched junction bases: 6. Method: immunoSEQ multiplex PCR; TCRdb's copy keeps in-frame clones and lacks some. This table has tens of thousands of clones, 75% to 95% appearing once. The TCR was taken from a female donor in good health, enrolled as a control in a pregnancy study. The input for sequencing was peripheral blood, taken after pregnancy. This chain uses TRBV5-5 with TRBJ1-1; 8 bases match TRBD1. Here the CDR3 DNA reads TGTGCCAGCAGCGGACCGGGACAGGCGAACACTGAAGCTTTCTTT. The encoded protein is CASSGPGQANTEAFF.